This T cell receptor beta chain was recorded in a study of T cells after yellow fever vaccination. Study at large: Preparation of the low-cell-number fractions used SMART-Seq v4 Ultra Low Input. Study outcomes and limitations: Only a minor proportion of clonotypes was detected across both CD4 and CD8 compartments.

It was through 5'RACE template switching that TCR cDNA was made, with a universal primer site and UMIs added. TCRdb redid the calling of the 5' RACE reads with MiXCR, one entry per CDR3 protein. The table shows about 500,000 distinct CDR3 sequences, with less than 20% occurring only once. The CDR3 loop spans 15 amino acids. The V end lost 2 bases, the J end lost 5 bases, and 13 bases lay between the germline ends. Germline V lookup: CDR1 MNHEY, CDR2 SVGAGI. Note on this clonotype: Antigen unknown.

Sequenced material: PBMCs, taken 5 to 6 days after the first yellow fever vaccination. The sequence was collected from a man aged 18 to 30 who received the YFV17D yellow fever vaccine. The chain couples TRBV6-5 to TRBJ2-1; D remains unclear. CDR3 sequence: CASSYRVTENNEQFF. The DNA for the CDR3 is TGTGCCAGCAGTTACCGGGTCACTGAAAACAATGAGCAGTTCTTC.